Shown below are 12 T cell receptor beta chains from a single sample sequenced in a study of blood T cell repertoires in COVID-19. Sequencing used immunoSEQ multiplex PCR; TCRdb keeps in-frame clones, though not all of them. The sample lists 75,000 to 95,000 clones; 60% to 85% were seen once. The sequenced material came from peripheral blood. All receptors derive from a woman older than 75 with active or convalescent COVID-19.

The sample holds one count of this clone. This sequence joins TRBV7-9 and TRBJ2-3; 11 nucleotides align to TRBD1. Germline values: CDR1 SEHNR, CDR2 FQNEAQ (reference sequence). The V gene end was trimmed by 5 bases and the J gene end by 1 base; junction bases not matched to a gene: 2. This CDR3 has 15 residues. CDR3 coding DNA: TGTGCCAGCAGCACGGGACAGGGGGGCACAGATACGCAGTATTTT. This sequence encodes CASSTGQGGTDTQYF.

The chain uses TRBV4-3 and TRBJ1-2; 7 nucleotides align to TRBD1. The J segment lost 9 bases and the V segment lost 2 bases, leaving 15 bases of the junction unmatched. Germline CDR1 reads LGHNA; CDR2 reads YSLEER. The CDR3 totals 16 residues. CDR3 loop: CASSQRTGLFVHSYTF. The CDR3 nucleotides read TGCGCCAGCAGCCAACGGACAGGCCTTTTTGTCCATAGCTACACCTTC.

In its sample, this clone was seen once. This chain connects TRBV5-1 to TRBJ1-1; 7 bases are a match to TRBD1. The length of the CDR3 is 15 residues. CDR1 SGHRS and CDR2 YFSETQ come from the germline V gene. Trimming cost V 2 bases and J 4 bases; bases outside gene matches: 8. CDR3 nucleotide sequence: TGCGCCAGCAGCTTTTACAGGGGTAGTGGCACTGAAGCTTTCTTT. It encodes CASSFYRGSGTEAFF.

The J gene is TRBJ1-1, the V gene TRBV5-1; D remains unclear. This CDR3 comprises 16 residues. CDR1 is SGHRS, CDR2 YFSETQ, per germline. V was cut by 6 bases and J by 4 bases, with 22 bases left in between. The CDR3 DNA reads as TGCGCCAGCACCCTTGGGGAGCCCGAATTAGCCACTGAAGCTTTCTTT. Amino acid sequence: CASTLGEPELATEAFF.

This chain links TRBV7-9 with TRBJ1-3; 8 nucleotides line up with TRBD1. The CDR3 contains 16 residues. With V trimmed by 4 bases and J by 0 bases, 5 bases remained unmatched. Per the germline V gene, CDR1 is SEHNR and CDR2 is FQNEAQ (reference sequence). CDR3 sequence: CASSSNRGVSGNTIYF. CDR3 sequence (DNA): TGTGCCAGCAGCTCGAACAGGGGGGTCTCTGGAAACACCATATATTTT.

This clone was picked up one time. The V call is TRBV9, the J call TRBJ1-2; D not certain. Germline CDR1 SGDLS, CDR2 YYNGEE. Trimming removed 0 bases at V and 8 bases at J, with 17 bases between. The CDR3 is 15 residues long. The CDR3 spells CASSVGVQTYRGYTF. In DNA form, the CDR3 reads TGTGCCAGCAGCGTAGGCGTACAGACCTATCGGGGCTACACCTTC.

The chain has TRBV6-2 or TRBV6-3 and TRBJ1-6, with TRBD1 as a possible D gene (6 bases). With 6 bases removed from V and 0 bases from J, the gap between germline ends came to 18 bases. Germline CDR1 is MNHEY and CDR2 is SVGEGT. The CDR3 consists of 18 residues. The CDR3 sequence is CASSPNPQGFSYNSPLHF. The CDR3, as DNA: TGTGCCAGCAGCCCTAACCCACAGGGATTCTCCTATAATTCACCCCTCCACTTT.

The CDR3 DNA is TGTGCCAGCAGCTTCGGCGGAAAACGCACAGATACGCAGTATTTT. Translated, it gives CASSFGGKRTDTQYF. The chain uses TRBV7-2 and TRBJ2-3; D gene uncertain. The CDR3 covers 15 residues. The germline V gene has CDR1 SGHTA and CDR2 FQGNSA. The V end lost 3 bases, the J end lost 1 base, and 11 bases lay between the germline ends. Looking up the rest from reference TRBV7-2 and TRBJ2-3 gives the full variable domain: GAGVSQSPSNKVTEKGKDVELRCDPISGHTALYWYRQSLGQGLEFLIYFQGNSAPDKSGLPSDRFSAERTGGSVSTLTIQRTQQEDSAVYLCASSFGGKRTDTQYFGPGTRLTVL.

This clone was counted between two and nine times. The CDR3 bases are TGTGCCAGCAGCTTACAGGGGGGAGCTAACTATGGCTACACCTTC. The encoded protein is CASSLQGGANYGYTF. V and J are TRBV2 and TRBJ1-2; 8 positions match TRBD1. The V segment lost 6 bases and the J segment 0 bases; nucleotides outside the gene matches: 6. CDR3 size: 15 residues. Per germline, CDR1 SNHLY and CDR2 FYNNEI.

The rearrangement links TRBV9 to TRBJ1-2; 10 nucleotides agree with TRBD1. Germline assignment: CDR1 SGDLS and CDR2 YYNGEE. The CDR3 loop spans 16 amino acids. The ends lost 4 bases at V and 8 bases at J; junction bases unmatched: 14. CDR3 sequence: CASSPRTGGDPWGYTF. In DNA form, the CDR3 reads TGTGCCAGCAGCCCACGGACAGGGGGGGACCCGTGGGGCTACACCTTC.

The gene calls are TRBV7-2 and TRBJ1-6; 9 bases are shared with TRBD1. V lost 5 bases and J lost 6; bases outside the gene matches: 2. The CDR3 spans 14 residues. The germline CDR1 and CDR2 sequences are SGHTA and FQGNSA. CDR3 DNA sequence: TGTGCCAGCAGCAGGGACAGGGCTAATTCACCCCTCCACTTT. Amino acids: CASSRDRANSPLHF.

The chain links TRBV7-9 to TRBJ1-4; 7 nucleotides align to TRBD1. The CDR3 has 18 residues. J lost 0 bases, V lost 4 bases, and 11 bases had no gene match. Germline V gene sequence: CDR1 SEHNR, CDR2 FQNEAQ (reference sequence). CDR3 nucleotide sequence: TGTGCCAGCAGCTCCCCCAGGGGGGCACCGACAACTAATGAAAAACTGTTTTTT. Its translation is CASSSPRGAPTTNEKLFF.